Here is one TCR beta chain with its context. Its antigen is as yet unknown. Naive CD4+ cells were CD45RA-selected; the remaining cells were memory. The data originate from a study of shared clonotypes between healthy human individuals. Germline lookup yields CDR1 LNHDA and CDR2 SQIVND (reference sequence). J gave up 5 bases and V 0 bases, and 12 bases lay outside the gene matches. The CDR3 extends over 20 amino acids. The assay was carried out at the deep level. Method: immunoSEQ multiplex PCR; TCRdb's copy keeps in-frame clones and lacks some. The sample shows about 1 million clones, about 74% of them seen only once. Study findings and constraints: Non-shared clonotypes showed lower generation probabilities than clonotypes common to all four donors. Measured sharing among donors was expected to vary with sequencing depth.

This clonotype originated in a man aged 18 to 29 in good health. This chain uses TRBV19 with TRBJ2-1; 14 bases align to TRBD2. Sequencing was carried out using memory CD4+ T cells sorted from blood. Noted subset: CD45RA-negative fraction. CDR3 residues: CASSIDVPRLAGGPHNEQFF. The CDR3 nucleotides are TGTGCCAGTAGTATAGATGTCCCCAGACTAGCGGGGGGGCCCCACAATGAGCAGTTCTTC.